This T cell receptor beta chain came from a study of shared clonotypes between healthy human individuals. CDR1 and CDR2 (germline): SGHNT, YENEEA. V lost 5 bases and J lost 0, with 14 bases in between. The CDR3 runs to 15 residues. Profiled with immunoSEQ multiplex PCR; TCRdb holds only in-frame clones, not every one. The table includes some 2,500,000 clones, roughly 92% detected once. Every donor, a Caucasian adult, lived in Nashville, Tennessee. The TCR was taken from a man younger than 35 in good health. Some clones in this sample may be carry-over from other donors' samples. J is TRBJ2-7 and V is TRBV11-3, with D possibly TRBD2 on 6 matching bases. Sequenced material: naive CD4+ T cells from PBMCs. Subset denoted: CD45RA+ positively selected. For the CDR3, the DNA is TGTGCCAGCAGCAAAGGGAGGCGGAGCTCCTACGAGCAGTACTTC. It yields the protein CASSKGRRSSYEQYF.